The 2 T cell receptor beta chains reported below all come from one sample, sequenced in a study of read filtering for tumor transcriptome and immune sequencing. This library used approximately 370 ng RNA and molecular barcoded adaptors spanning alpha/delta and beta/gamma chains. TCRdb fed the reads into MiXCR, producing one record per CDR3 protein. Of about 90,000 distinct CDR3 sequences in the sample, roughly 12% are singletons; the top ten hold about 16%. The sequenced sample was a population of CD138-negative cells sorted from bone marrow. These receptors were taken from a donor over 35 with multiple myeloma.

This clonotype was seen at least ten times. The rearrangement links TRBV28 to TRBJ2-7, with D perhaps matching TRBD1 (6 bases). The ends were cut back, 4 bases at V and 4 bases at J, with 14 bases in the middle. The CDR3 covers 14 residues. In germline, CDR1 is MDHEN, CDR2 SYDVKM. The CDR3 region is CASSSTTGWYEQYF. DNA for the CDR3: TGTGCCAGCAGTTCCACGACAGGCTGGTACGAGCAGTACTTC.

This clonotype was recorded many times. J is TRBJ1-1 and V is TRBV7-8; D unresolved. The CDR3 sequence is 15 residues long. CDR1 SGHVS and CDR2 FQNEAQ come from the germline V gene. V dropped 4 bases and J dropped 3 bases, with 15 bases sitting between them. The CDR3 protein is CASSSTGGSDTEAFF. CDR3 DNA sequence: TGTGCCAGCAGCTCTACGGGAGGTTCGGACACTGAAGCTTTCTTT.